This TCR beta chain emerged from a study of shared clonotypes between healthy human individuals. As originally analysed: Filtering differed because ImmunoSEQ produced junction-only sequences that carried no quality scores. Repertoires were generated with immunoSEQ multiplex PCR, while TCRdb's copy carries only in-frame clones and drops some. The DNA gave D and trimming, while V, J and clone size come from that table. The sample contains 640,000 or so clones, roughly 78% of which appear only once. The germline CDR1 and CDR2 sequences are SQVTM and ANQGSEA. CDR3 length: 15 residues. Trimming left V 4 bases short and J 2 bases short, with 17 bases between.

Sequencing was performed on memory CD4+ T cells sorted from blood. Subset reported: CD45RA-negative fraction. The TCR sequence derives from a woman younger than 45 in good health. The V gene is TRBV29-1, the J gene TRBJ2-5, with D tentatively TRBD1 (6 bases). CDR3 nucleotide sequence: TGCAGCGTTGGATACGCGGCAGGGACACAAGAGACCCAGTACTTC. Translating gives CSVGYAAGTQETQYF. The variable domain in full, with the rest retrieved from reference TRBV29-1 and TRBJ2-5, is SAVISQKPSRDICQRGTSLTIQCQVDSQVTMMFWYRQQPGQSLTLIATANQGSEATYESGFVIDKFPISRPNLTFSTLTVSNMSPEDSSIYLCSVGYAAGTQETQYFGPGTRLLVL.